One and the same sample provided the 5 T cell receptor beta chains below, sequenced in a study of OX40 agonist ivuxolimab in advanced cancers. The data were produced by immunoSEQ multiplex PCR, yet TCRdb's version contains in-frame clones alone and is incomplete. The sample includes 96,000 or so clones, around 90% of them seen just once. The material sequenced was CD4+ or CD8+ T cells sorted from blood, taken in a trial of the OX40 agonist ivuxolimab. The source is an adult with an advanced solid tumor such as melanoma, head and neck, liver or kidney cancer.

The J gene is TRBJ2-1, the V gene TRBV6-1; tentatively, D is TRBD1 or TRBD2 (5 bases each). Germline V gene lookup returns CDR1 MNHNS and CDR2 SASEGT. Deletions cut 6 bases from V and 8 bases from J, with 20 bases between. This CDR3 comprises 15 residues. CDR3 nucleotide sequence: TGTGCCAGCAGGGAACCCGGGACCGGGCGCGATGAGCAGTTCTTC. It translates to CASREPGTGRDEQFF.

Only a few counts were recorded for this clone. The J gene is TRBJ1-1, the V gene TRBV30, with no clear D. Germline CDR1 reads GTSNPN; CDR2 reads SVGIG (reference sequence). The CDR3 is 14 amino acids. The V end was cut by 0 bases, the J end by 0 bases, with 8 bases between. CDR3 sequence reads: CAWSVWSMNTEAFF. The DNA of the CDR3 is TGTGCCTGGAGTGTGTGGAGTATGAACACTGAAGCTTTCTTT.

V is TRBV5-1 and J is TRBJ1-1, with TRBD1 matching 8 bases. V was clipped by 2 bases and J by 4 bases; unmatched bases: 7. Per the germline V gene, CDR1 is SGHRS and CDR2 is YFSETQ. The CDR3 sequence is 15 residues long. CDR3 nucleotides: TGCGCCAGCAGCTTAGGACAGGGTGGGATCACTGAAGCTTTCTTT. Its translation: CASSLGQGGITEAFF.

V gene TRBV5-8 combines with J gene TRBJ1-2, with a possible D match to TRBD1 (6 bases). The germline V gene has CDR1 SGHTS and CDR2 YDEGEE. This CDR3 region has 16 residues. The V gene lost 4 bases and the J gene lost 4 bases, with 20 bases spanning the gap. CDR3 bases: TGTGCCAGCAGCCGGTCGGGGGGGCCAATCTTCTATGGCTACACCTTC. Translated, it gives CASSRSGGPIFYGYTF.

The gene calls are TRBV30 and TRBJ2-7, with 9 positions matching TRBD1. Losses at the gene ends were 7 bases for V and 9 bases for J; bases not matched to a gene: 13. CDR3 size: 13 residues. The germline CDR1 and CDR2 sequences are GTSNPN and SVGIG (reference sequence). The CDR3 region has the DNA TGTGCCTCCAGGGGACAGGGCACACTGGGGCAGTACTTC. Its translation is CASRGQGTLGQYF. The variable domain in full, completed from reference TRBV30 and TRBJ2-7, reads SQTIHQWPATLVQPVGSPLSLECTVEGTSNPNLYWYRQAAGRGLQLLFYSVGIGQISSEVPQNLSASRPQDRQFILSSKKLLLSDSGFYLCASRGQGTLGQYFGPGTRLTVT.